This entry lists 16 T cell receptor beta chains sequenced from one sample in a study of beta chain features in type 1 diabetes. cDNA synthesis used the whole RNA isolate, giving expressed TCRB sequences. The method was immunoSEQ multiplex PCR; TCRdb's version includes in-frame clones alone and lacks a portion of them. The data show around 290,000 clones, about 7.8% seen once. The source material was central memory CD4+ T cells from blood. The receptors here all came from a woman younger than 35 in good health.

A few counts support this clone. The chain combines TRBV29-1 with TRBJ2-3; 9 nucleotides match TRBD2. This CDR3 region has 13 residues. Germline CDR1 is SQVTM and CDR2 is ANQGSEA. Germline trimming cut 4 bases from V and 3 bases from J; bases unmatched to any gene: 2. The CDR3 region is CSVALAGTDTQYF. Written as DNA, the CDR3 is TGCAGCGTTGCTCTAGCGGGGACAGATACGCAGTATTTT.

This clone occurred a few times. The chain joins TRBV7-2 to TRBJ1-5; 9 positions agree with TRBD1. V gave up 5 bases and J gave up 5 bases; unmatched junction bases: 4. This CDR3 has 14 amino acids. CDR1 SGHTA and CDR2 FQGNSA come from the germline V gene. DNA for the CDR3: TGTGCCAGCAGCGCCGGGACAGGGTATCAGCCCCAGCATTTT. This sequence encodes CASSAGTGYQPQHF.

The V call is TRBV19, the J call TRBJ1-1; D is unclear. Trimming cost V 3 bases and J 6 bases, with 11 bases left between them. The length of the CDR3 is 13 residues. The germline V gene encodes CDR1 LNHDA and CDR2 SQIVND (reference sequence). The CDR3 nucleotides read TGTGCCAGTAGTATCGCTCGGAGATCTGAAGCTTTCTTT. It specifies CASSIARRSEAFF.

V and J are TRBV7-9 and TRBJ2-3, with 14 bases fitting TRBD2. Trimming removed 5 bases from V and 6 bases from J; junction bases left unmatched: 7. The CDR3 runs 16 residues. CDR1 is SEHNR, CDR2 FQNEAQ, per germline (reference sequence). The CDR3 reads CASSPRLAGGRDTQYF. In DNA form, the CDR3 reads TGTGCCAGCAGCCCCCGACTAGCGGGGGGGCGGGATACGCAGTATTTT.

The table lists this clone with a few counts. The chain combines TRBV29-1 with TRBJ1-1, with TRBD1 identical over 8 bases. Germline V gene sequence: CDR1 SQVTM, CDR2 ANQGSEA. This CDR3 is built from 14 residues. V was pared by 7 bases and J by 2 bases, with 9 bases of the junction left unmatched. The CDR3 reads CSAGTGGDNTEAFF. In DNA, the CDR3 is TGCAGCGCCGGGACAGGAGGGGATAACACTGAAGCTTTCTTT.

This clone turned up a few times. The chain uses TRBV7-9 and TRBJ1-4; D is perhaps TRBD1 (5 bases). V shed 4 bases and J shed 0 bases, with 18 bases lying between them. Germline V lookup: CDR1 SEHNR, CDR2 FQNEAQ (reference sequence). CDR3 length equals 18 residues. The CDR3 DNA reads TGTGCCAGCAGCTCTAGTGGGAGGGACCGGTCAACTAATGAAAAACTGTTTTTT. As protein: CASSSSGRDRSTNEKLFF.

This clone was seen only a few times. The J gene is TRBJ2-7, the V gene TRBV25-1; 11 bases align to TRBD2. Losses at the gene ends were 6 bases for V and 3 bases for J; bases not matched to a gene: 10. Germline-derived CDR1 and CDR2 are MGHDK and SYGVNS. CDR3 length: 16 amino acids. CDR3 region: CASSLFGTSGIYEQYF. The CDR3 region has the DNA TGTGCCAGCAGCCTGTTCGGGACTAGCGGAATCTACGAGCAGTACTTC.

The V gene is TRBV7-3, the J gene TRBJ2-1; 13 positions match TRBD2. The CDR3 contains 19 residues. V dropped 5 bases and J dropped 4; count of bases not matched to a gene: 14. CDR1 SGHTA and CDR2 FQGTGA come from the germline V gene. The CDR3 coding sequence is TGTGCCAGCAGCCGATCCGGGACTAGCGGGGATGGGGGTTACAATGAGCAGTTCTTC. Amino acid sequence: CASSRSGTSGDGGYNEQFF.

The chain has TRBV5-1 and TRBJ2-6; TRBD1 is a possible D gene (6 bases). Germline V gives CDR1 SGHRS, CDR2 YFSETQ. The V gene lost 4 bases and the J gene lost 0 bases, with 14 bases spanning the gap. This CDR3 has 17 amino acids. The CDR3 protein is CASSMTGLNSGANVLTF. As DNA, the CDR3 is TGCGCCAGCAGCATGACAGGCCTCAACTCTGGGGCCAACGTCCTGACTTTC.

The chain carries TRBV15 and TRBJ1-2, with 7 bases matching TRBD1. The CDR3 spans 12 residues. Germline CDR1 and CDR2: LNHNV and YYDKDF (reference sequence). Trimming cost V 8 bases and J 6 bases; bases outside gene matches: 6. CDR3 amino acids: CATVGTEDGYTF. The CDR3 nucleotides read TGTGCCACCGTAGGGACAGAGGATGGCTACACCTTC.

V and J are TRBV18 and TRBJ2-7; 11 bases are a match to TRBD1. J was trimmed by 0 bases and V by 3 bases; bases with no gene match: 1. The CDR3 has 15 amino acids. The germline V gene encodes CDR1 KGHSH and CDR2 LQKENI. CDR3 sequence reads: CASSPGQGGSYEQYF. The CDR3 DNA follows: TGTGCCAGCTCACCGGGACAGGGGGGCTCCTACGAGCAGTACTTC.

CDR3 protein: CASSRPRGDLYGYTF. In nucleotides, the CDR3 is TGTGCCAGCAGCCGACCCAGGGGGGACCTCTATGGCTACACCTTC. The chain carries TRBV5-6 and TRBJ1-2; TRBD1 agrees at 7 bases. The germline V gene encodes CDR1 SGHDT and CDR2 YYEEEE. V was clipped by 4 bases and J by 4 bases; unmatched bases: 10. The CDR3 extends over 15 amino acids.

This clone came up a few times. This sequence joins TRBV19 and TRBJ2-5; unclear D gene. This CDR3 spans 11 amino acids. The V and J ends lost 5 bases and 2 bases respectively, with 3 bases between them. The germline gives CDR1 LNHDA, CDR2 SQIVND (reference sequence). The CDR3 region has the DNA TGTGCCAGTAGTCTACAAGAGACCCAGTACTTC. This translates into CASSLQETQYF.

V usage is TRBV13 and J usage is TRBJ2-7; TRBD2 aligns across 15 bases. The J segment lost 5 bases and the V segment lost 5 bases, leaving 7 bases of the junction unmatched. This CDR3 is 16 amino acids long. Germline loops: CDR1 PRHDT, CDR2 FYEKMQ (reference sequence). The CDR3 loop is CASSPRTSGRGHEQYF. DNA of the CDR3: TGTGCCAGCAGCCCCCGGACTAGCGGGAGGGGCCACGAGCAGTACTTC.

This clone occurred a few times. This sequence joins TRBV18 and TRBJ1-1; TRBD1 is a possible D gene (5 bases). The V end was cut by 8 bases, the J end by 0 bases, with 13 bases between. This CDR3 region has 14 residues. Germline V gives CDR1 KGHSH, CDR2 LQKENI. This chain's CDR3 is CASGSGDLNTEAFF. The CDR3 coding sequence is TGTGCCAGCGGCTCGGGGGACTTGAACACTGAAGCTTTCTTT.

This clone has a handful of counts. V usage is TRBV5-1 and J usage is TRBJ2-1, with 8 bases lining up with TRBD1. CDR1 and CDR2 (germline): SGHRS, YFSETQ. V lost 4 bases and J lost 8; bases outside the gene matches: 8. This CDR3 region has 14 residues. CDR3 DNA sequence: TGCGCCAGCAGCACAGGGGGTCCTGAGGATGAGCAGTTCTTC. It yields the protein CASSTGGPEDEQFF. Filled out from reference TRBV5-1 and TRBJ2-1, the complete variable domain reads KAGVTQTPRYLIKTRGQQVTLSCSPISGHRSVSWYQQTPGQGLQFLFEYFSETQRNKGNFPGRFSGRQFSNSRSEMNVSTLELGDSALYLCASSTGGPEDEQFFGPGTRLTVL.